This TCR beta chain was identified in a study of cytomegalovirus exposure and HLA in healthy donors. In germline, CDR1 is SEHNR, CDR2 FQNEAQ (reference sequence). Deletions cut 5 bases from V and 9 bases from J, with 20 bases between. The CDR3 loop spans 15 amino acids. Assay used: immunoSEQ multiplex PCR; TCRdb lists only in-frame clones, some missing. The table includes some 87,000 clones, about 95% detected once. Study-level findings and limits: Among TCR sequences, most were rare, though some public TCRs appeared in many donors.

Remarks on this clone: Its antigen is unidentified.

The TCR comes from a woman aged 18 to 35 in good health and CMV-seronegative. The J gene is TRBJ2-1, the V gene TRBV7-9; tentatively, D is TRBD2 (6 bases). The sample consisted of PBMCs. The CDR3 loop reads CASSPPAGSRGEQFF. The CDR3 nucleotides read TGTGCCAGCAGCCCACCTGCGGGATCAAGGGGTGAGCAGTTCTTC.